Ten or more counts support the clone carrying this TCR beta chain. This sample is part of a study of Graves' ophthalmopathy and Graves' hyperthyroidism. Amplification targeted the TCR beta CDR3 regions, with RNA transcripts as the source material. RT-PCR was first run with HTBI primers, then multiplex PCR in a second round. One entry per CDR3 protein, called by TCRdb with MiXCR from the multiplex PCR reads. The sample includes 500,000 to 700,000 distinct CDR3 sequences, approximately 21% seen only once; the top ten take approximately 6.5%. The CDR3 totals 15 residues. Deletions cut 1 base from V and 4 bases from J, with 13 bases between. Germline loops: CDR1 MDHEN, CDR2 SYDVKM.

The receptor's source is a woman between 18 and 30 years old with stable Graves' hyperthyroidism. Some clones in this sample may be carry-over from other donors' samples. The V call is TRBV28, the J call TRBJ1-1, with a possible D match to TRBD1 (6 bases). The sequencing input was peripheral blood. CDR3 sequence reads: CASSLLAGESTEAFF. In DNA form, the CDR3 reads TGTGCCAGCAGTTTATTGGCAGGGGAAAGCACTGAAGCTTTCTTT.